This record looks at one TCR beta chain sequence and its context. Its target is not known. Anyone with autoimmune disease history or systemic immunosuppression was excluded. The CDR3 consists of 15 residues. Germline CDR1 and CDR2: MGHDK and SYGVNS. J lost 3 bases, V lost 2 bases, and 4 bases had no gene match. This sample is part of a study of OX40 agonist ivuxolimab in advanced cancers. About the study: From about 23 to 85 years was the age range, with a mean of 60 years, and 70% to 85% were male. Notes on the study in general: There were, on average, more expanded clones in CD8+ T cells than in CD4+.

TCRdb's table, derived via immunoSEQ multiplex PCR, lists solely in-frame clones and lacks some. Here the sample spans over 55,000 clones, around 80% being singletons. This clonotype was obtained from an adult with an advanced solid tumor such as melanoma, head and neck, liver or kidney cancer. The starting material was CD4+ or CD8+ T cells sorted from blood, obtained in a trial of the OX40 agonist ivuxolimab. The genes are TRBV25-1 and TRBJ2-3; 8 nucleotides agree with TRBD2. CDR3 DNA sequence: TGTGCCAGCAGTGAAGGCGGGGGGTGGACAGATACGCAGTATTTT. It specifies CASSEGGGWTDTQYF.